This T cell receptor beta chain was retrieved from a study of T cell responses to AZD1222 COVID-19 vaccine. Generated by immunoSEQ multiplex PCR, the TCRdb table keeps only in-frame clones and is missing some. The sample yields around 140,000 clones, 85% to 95% seen once. This sequence originates from an adult in good health. The sequenced sample was peripheral blood, obtained on day 0 of AZD1222 vaccination.

CDR3 amino acids: CASSARQGAKNTEAFF. CDR3 nucleotide sequence: TGTGCCAGCAGCGCAAGACAGGGGGCTAAGAACACTGAAGCTTTCTTT. The V gene is TRBV7-9, the J gene TRBJ1-1; 10 nucleotides align to TRBD1. Germline CDR1 SEHNR, CDR2 FQNEAQ (reference sequence). The J segment lost 1 base and the V segment lost 5 bases, leaving 7 bases of the junction unmatched. The CDR3 totals 16 residues.